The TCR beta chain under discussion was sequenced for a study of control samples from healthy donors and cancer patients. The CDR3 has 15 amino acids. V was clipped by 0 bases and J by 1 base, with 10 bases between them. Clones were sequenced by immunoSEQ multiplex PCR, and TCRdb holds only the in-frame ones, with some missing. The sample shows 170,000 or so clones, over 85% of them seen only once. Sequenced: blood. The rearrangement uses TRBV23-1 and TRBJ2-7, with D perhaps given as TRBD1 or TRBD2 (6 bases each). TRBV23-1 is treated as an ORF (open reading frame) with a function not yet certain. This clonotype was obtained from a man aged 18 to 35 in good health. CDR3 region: CASSQSEGGSYEQYF. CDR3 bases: TGCGCCAGCAGTCAATCTGAGGGGGGATCCTACGAGCAGTACTTC.